The 18 T cell receptor beta chains presented below share a single source sample, sequenced in a study of blood T cells in healthy people across ages. With a J-beta primer mix and a sample-barcoded 5' primer, a second PCR ran roughly 6 to 11 cycles. TCRdb analysed the 5' RACE reads with MiXCR anew, one entry per CDR3 protein. The table has over 600,000 distinct CDR3 sequences, 35% to 50% seen once. The specimen sequenced was blood. Receptors originate from a man older than 75 in good health.

This chain connects TRBV21-1 to TRBJ2-7. TRBV21-1 is recorded as a pseudogene. This CDR3 contains 16 residues. The CDR3 reads CASSKFQAERNYEQYF. Here the CDR3 DNA reads TGTGCCAGCAGCAAATTCCAGGCTGAAAGAAACTACGAGCAGTACTTC.

This clonotype was picked up a small number of times. The CDR3 here is CASNLLIAGETQYF. The CDR3 bases are TGTGCCAGCAACCTTTTGATAGCGGGGGAGACCCAGTACTTC. The chain combines TRBV11-3 with TRBJ2-5, with 8 bases matching TRBD2. This CDR3 comprises 14 residues. In germline, CDR1 is SGHNT, CDR2 YENEEA. The V and J ends lost 7 bases and 5 bases, in that order; junction bases with no gene match: 9.

Regarding this clonotype: The junction does not match germline at one end; this may be a read error. This rearrangement joins TRBV29-1 to TRBJ2-5; D not resolved. CDR3 length equals 13 residues. Per germline, CDR1 SQVTM and CDR2 ANQGSEA. The CDR3 protein is CSADPGSQETRYF. The DNA for the CDR3 is TGCAGCGCTGACCCGGGCAGCCAAGAGACCCGGTACTTC.

The V and J genes are TRBV18 and TRBJ2-1; D perhaps matches TRBD1 (6 bases). From germline, CDR1 is KGHSH and CDR2 LQKENI. V lost 3 bases and J lost 3, with 15 bases in between. The CDR3 contains 16 residues. Here the CDR3 DNA reads TGTGCCAGCTCACCCCGGCGACAGGAAGGCTACAATGAGCAGTTCTTC. It translates to CASSPRRQEGYNEQFF.

This chain connects TRBV7-2 to TRBJ2-1; D call uncertain. Trimming pared 2 bases from V and 5 bases from J, leaving 13 bases between. Germline V gene data show CDR1 as SGHTA and CDR2 as FQGNSA. This CDR3 region has 15 residues. CDR3: CASSLRATRNNEQFF. The CDR3, as DNA: TGTGCCAGCAGCTTAAGAGCCACAAGGAACAATGAGCAGTTCTTC.

This clonotype showed up just a few times. The chain carries TRBV4-1 and TRBJ1-5; the D gene is possibly TRBD1 (6 bases). The CDR3 length is 15 residues. The germline V gene has CDR1 MGHRA and CDR2 YSYEKL. V dropped 4 bases and J dropped 3 bases, with 13 bases sitting between them. CDR3 nucleotides: TGCGCCAGCAGCCCCAGGGACACCACCAATCAGCCCCAGCATTTT. Translation: CASSPRDTTNQPQHF.

This clonotype has at least ten counts. V and J are TRBV7-3 and TRBJ2-1; D is unclear. Germline-derived CDR1 and CDR2 are SGHTA and FQGTGA. The CDR3 is made up of 13 amino acids. V lost 6 bases and J lost 1, with 7 bases in between. The CDR3 DNA follows: TGTGCCAGCAGTACCGGTTCCTACAATGAGCAGTTCTTC. It yields the protein CASSTGSYNEQFF.

This clonotype occurred many times. The gene calls are TRBV28 and TRBJ2-4, with TRBD1 as a possible D gene (6 bases). The CDR3 is made up of 14 amino acids. Trimming cost V 6 bases and J 2 bases, with 11 bases left between them. Germline V gives CDR1 MDHEN, CDR2 SYDVKM. CDR3 region: CASSLQGTKNIQYF. CDR3 DNA sequence: TGTGCCAGCAGCCTACAGGGAACCAAAAACATTCAGTACTTC.

This chain connects TRBV21-1 to TRBJ2-1; the table assigns TRBD2, which was not confirmed against the DNA. The end of the DNA aligns better with TRBJ2-7, so the J call may be wrong. TRBV21-1 is reported as a pseudogene. The length of the CDR3 is 16 residues. The CDR3 nucleotides are TGTGCCAGCAGCCGGACGACTAGCGGGGAGTACAATGAGCAGTACTTC. It codes for CASSRTTSGEYNEQYF.

This clonotype was counted between two and nine times. The chain links TRBV29-1 to TRBJ2-3; 11 positions agree with TRBD2. Germline values: CDR1 SQVTM, CDR2 ANQGSEA. V dropped 6 bases and J dropped 2; count of bases not matched to a gene: 7. The CDR3 consists of 15 residues. The CDR3 here is CSVQTSGEPTDTQYF. DNA for the CDR3: TGCAGCGTGCAGACTAGCGGGGAACCCACAGATACGCAGTATTTT.

This clonotype was picked up a small number of times. The gene calls are TRBV6-2 or TRBV6-3 and TRBJ1-1, with D possibly being TRBD1 (6 bases). V dropped 8 bases and J dropped 1 base, with 14 bases sitting between them. CDR1 and CDR2 from the germline V gene are MNHEY and SVGEGT. The CDR3 contains 14 residues. The CDR3 DNA follows: TGTGCCAGCCAAACAGGGATCAGGAACACTGAAGCTTTCTTT. This encodes CASQTGIRNTEAFF.

The chain carries TRBV6-2 or TRBV6-3 and TRBJ2-5; TRBD2 might be the D (6 bases). The CDR3 sequence is 14 residues long. Germline-derived CDR1 and CDR2 are MNHEY and SVGEGT. V was shortened by 6 bases and J by 9 bases, with 20 bases between the two germline ends. CDR3 bases: TGTGCCAGCAGCGATGGACTATCCCCGGAGGCCCAGTACTTC. Translated: CASSDGLSPEAQYF.

The chain is built from TRBV4-1 and TRBJ2-7, with a possible D match to TRBD2 (5 bases). Trimming pared 4 bases from V and 1 base from J, leaving 17 bases between. Germline V lookup: CDR1 MGHRA, CDR2 YSYEKL. The CDR3 has 16 amino acids. The CDR3 here is CASSRDVSSRSYEQYF. CDR3 DNA: TGCGCCAGCAGCCGAGATGTGTCTAGCCGGTCCTACGAGCAGTACTTC.

This clonotype was observed a few times. This rearrangement joins TRBV7-9 to TRBJ2-3; unclear D gene. The germline gives CDR1 SEHNR, CDR2 FQNEAQ (reference sequence). V gave up 1 base and J gave up 5 bases, with 10 bases separating them. The CDR3 totals 14 residues. CDR3 in amino acids: CASSLVAPQDTQYF. The CDR3 DNA is TGTGCCAGCAGCTTAGTTGCCCCCCAAGATACGCAGTATTTT. Looking up the rest from reference TRBV7-9 and TRBJ2-3 gives the full variable domain: DTGVSQNPRHKITKRGQNVTFRCDPISEHNRLYWYRQTLGQGPEFLTYFQNEAQLEKSRLLSDRFSAERPKGSFSTLEIQRTEQGDSAMYLCASSLVAPQDTQYFGPGTRLTVL.

This clonotype was detected only once. This chain links TRBV5-1 with TRBJ1-1; D gene uncertain. Trimming shortened V by 4 bases and J by 4 bases, and 11 bases separated the two germline ends. This CDR3 is 13 amino acids long. The germline V gene encodes CDR1 SGHRS and CDR2 YFSETQ. The CDR3, as DNA: TGCGCCAGCAGCGTGTGGGAAGGCACTGAAGCTTTCTTT. As protein: CASSVWEGTEAFF.

This clonotype turned up a few times. The CDR3 here is CASSALLPGQGPTEAFF. The CDR3 DNA sequence: TGTGCCAGCAGTGCCCTCCTACCGGGACAGGGGCCCACTGAAGCTTTCTTT. The genes are TRBV6-2 or TRBV6-3 and TRBJ1-1, with TRBD1 matching over 10 bases. Germline CDR1 is MNHEY and CDR2 is SVGEGT. Trimming removed 5 bases from V and 4 bases from J; junction bases left unmatched: 13. CDR3 length: 17 residues.

This sequence joins TRBV28 and TRBJ2-7; perhaps TRBD1 as D (6 bases). The V gene lost 4 bases and the J gene lost 4 bases, with 11 bases spanning the gap. Germline CDR1 MDHEN, CDR2 SYDVKM. This CDR3 has 13 amino acids. The CDR3 sequence is CASSSGHLYEQYF. CDR3 nucleotides: TGTGCCAGCAGTTCGGGACATCTGTACGAGCAGTACTTC.

This clonotype came up a few times. The chain has TRBV18 and TRBJ1-1; 7 nucleotides align to TRBD1. From germline, CDR1 is KGHSH and CDR2 LQKENI. After removal of 1 base from V and 1 base from J, the junction contained 3 bases not matched to a gene. This CDR3 has 15 residues. CDR3 amino acids: CASSPRQGENTEAFF. CDR3 bases: TGTGCCAGCTCACCACGCCAGGGGGAGAACACTGAAGCTTTCTTT. The complete variable domain, with remaining parts taken from reference TRBV18 and TRBJ1-1, reads NAGVMQNPRHLVRRRGQEARLRCSPMKGHSHVYWYRQLPEEGLKFMVYLQKENIIDESGMPKERFSAEFPKEGPSILRIQQVVRGDSAAYFCASSPRQGENTEAFFGQGTRLTVV.